These T cell receptor beta chains were read from a single sample in a study of memory CD4+ T cells and cytomegalovirus serostatus. Repertoires were generated with immunoSEQ multiplex PCR, while TCRdb's copy carries only in-frame clones and drops some. The sample carries about 56,000 clones, about 80% recorded once. The sequenced material came from memory CD4+ T cells from blood. The source is an adult in good health and CMV-seropositive. CDR3s include the opening cysteine and the closing phenylalanine or tryptophan. The order of the fields is V gene, clone size, D gene, J gene, CDR3 protein, CDR3 DNA. A D gene is named only where the DNA matches it firmly. Size values are once, few and many counts, or a class for expanded clones, and some rows have none.

v_gene: TRBV7-2; abundance: -; d_gene: -; j_gene: TRBJ2-1; CDR3aa: CASSLDPSYNEQFF; CDR3nt: TGTGCCAGCAGCTTAGATCCCTCGTACAATGAGCAGTTCTTC
v_gene: TRBV25-1; abundance: once; d_gene: TRBD1; j_gene: TRBJ2-3; CDR3aa: CASSDDRTGHTDTQYF; CDR3nt: TGTGCCAGCAGTGATGATAGGACAGGGCACACAGATACGCAGTATTTT
v_gene: TRBV29-1; abundance: few; d_gene: -; j_gene: TRBJ2-7; CDR3aa: CSVRQDGEQYF; CDR3nt: TGCAGCGTCCGACAGGACGGAGAGCAGTACTTC
v_gene: TRBV6-5; abundance: once; d_gene: TRBD1; j_gene: TRBJ1-1; CDR3aa: CASTLGAGGTEAFF; CDR3nt: TGTGCCAGCACTTTGGGGGCAGGGGGCACTGAAGCTTTCTTT
v_gene: TRBV4-1; abundance: -; d_gene: -; j_gene: TRBJ2-1; CDR3aa: CASSQDPTRPEQFF; CDR3nt: TGCGCCAGCAGCCAAGACCCGACTAGACCTGAGCAGTTCTTC
v_gene: TRBV10-3; abundance: few; d_gene: -; j_gene: TRBJ1-3; CDR3aa: CAISERSGNTIYF; CDR3nt: TGTGCCATCAGCGAGCGGTCCGGAAACACCATATATTTT
v_gene: TRBV5-6; abundance: -; d_gene: TRBD1; j_gene: TRBJ2-7; CDR3aa: CASSRQGMRGYEQYF; CDR3nt: TGTGCCAGCAGTAGACAGGGAATGAGGGGCTACGAGCAGTACTTC
v_gene: TRBV27; abundance: -; d_gene: -; j_gene: TRBJ2-2; CDR3aa: CASSWGRGRVGTGELFF; CDR3nt: TGTGCCAGCAGTTGGGGGCGGGGGAGGGTTGGCACCGGGGAGCTGTTTTTT
v_gene: TRBV19; abundance: -; d_gene: -; j_gene: TRBJ2-1; CDR3aa: CASSIKSQSANNEQFF; CDR3nt: TGTGCCAGTAGTATCAAGAGTCAGAGCGCCAACAATGAGCAGTTCTTC
v_gene: TRBV6-1; abundance: medium-sized; d_gene: -; j_gene: TRBJ2-2; CDR3aa: CASTSGFGELFF; CDR3nt: TGTGCCAGCACATCTGGGTTCGGGGAGCTGTTTTTT
v_gene: TRBV4-3; abundance: -; d_gene: -; j_gene: TRBJ1-2; CDR3aa: CASSQEAVGGYTF; CDR3nt: TGCGCCAGCAGCCAAGAAGCCGTCGGCGGCTACACCTTC
v_gene: TRBV27; abundance: -; d_gene: TRBD1; j_gene: TRBJ2-7; CDR3aa: CASSTRDRGGSYEQYF; CDR3nt: TGTGCCAGCAGTACACGGGACAGGGGAGGTTCCTACGAGCAGTACTTC
v_gene: TRBV10-3; abundance: once; d_gene: -; j_gene: TRBJ2-6; CDR3aa: CAISEESVLGANVLTF; CDR3nt: TGTGCCATCAGTGAGGAAAGCGTGCTTGGGGCCAACGTCCTGACTTTC
v_gene: TRBV2; abundance: -; d_gene: TRBD1; j_gene: TRBJ2-5; CDR3aa: CASRLTGIQETQYF; CDR3nt: TGTGCCAGCAGATTGACAGGGATCCAAGAGACCCAGTACTTC
v_gene: TRBV7-9; abundance: -; d_gene: TRBD1; j_gene: TRBJ2-7; CDR3aa: CASSFQTGYKQYF; CDR3nt: TGTGCCAGCAGCTTCCAGACAGGGTATAAGCAGTACTTC
v_gene: TRBV28; abundance: -; d_gene: TRBD1; j_gene: TRBJ2-7; CDR3aa: CATGTGGAGAYEQYF; CDR3nt: TGTGCCACCGGGACAGGGGGCGCGGGGGCTTACGAGCAGTACTTC
v_gene: TRBV11-3; abundance: -; d_gene: -; j_gene: TRBJ2-5; CDR3aa: CASSQTSGETQYF; CDR3nt: TGCGCCAGCAGCCAAACAAGCGGGGAGACCCAGTACTTC
v_gene: TRBV18; abundance: -; d_gene: -; j_gene: TRBJ1-1; CDR3aa: CASLFQGTEAFF; CDR3nt: TGTGCCAGCTTATTCCAGGGAACTGAAGCTTTCTTT
v_gene: TRBV27; abundance: few; d_gene: TRBD1; j_gene: TRBJ1-2; CDR3aa: CASTKQGGYGYTF; CDR3nt: TGTGCCAGCACCAAACAGGGGGGCTATGGCTACACCTTC
v_gene: TRBV30; abundance: -; d_gene: -; j_gene: TRBJ2-2; CDR3aa: CAWGRDGTSGELFF; CDR3nt: TGTGCCTGGGGCCGTGACGGGACCTCCGGGGAGCTGTTTTTT
v_gene: TRBV7-9; abundance: -; d_gene: -; j_gene: TRBJ1-1; CDR3aa: CASSAHLGEAFF; CDR3nt: TGTGCCAGCAGCGCCCACCTGGGTGAAGCTTTCTTT
v_gene: TRBV6-1; abundance: -; d_gene: -; j_gene: TRBJ2-4; CDR3aa: CASSEAPPGHGEDIQYF; CDR3nt: TGTGCCAGCAGTGAAGCGCCTCCGGGACACGGTGAGGACATTCAGTACTTC
v_gene: TRBV4-2; abundance: -; d_gene: TRBD2; j_gene: TRBJ2-2; CDR3aa: CASSQERALAGTGELFF; CDR3nt: TGTGCCAGCAGCCAAGAGCGGGCTCTAGCGGGTACCGGGGAGCTGTTTTTT
v_gene: TRBV5-5; abundance: -; d_gene: -; j_gene: TRBJ2-7; CDR3aa: CASSLGALSYEQYF; CDR3nt: TGTGCCAGCAGTCTAGGGGCGCTCTCCTACGAGCAGTACTTC
v_gene: TRBV7-2; abundance: -; d_gene: -; j_gene: TRBJ1-1; CDR3aa: CASSLGSALEGAFF; CDR3nt: TGTGCCAGCAGCTTAGGGTCGGCTCTCGAAGGAGCTTTCTTT
v_gene: TRBV2; abundance: -; d_gene: TRBD2; j_gene: TRBJ2-5; CDR3aa: CASRRLAGGAGETQYF; CDR3nt: TGTGCCAGCAGACGACTAGCGGGAGGGGCAGGGGAGACCCAGTACTTC
v_gene: TRBV5-1; abundance: -; d_gene: -; j_gene: TRBJ1-3; CDR3aa: CASSPTTGTIKGNTIYF; CDR3nt: TGCGCCAGCAGCCCTACCACAGGGACGATTAAGGGAAACACCATATATTTT
v_gene: TRBV5-4; abundance: -; d_gene: -; j_gene: TRBJ2-5; CDR3aa: CASSFGTQETQYF; CDR3nt: TGTGCCAGCAGCTTCGGGACACAAGAGACCCAGTACTTC
v_gene: TRBV19; abundance: -; d_gene: TRBD1; j_gene: TRBJ2-2; CDR3aa: CASSRGGLSNTGELFF; CDR3nt: TGTGCCAGTAGTAGAGGGGGCCTTTCGAACACCGGGGAGCTGTTTTTT
v_gene: TRBV5-1; abundance: -; d_gene: -; j_gene: TRBJ2-5; CDR3aa: CASSLGVAETQYF; CDR3nt: TGCGCCAGCAGCTTGGGAGTCGCAGAGACCCAGTACTTC
v_gene: TRBV11-2; abundance: few; d_gene: -; j_gene: TRBJ1-2; CDR3aa: CASSLEQNYNYGYTF; CDR3nt: TGTGCCAGCAGCTTAGAACAGAATTATAACTATGGCTACACCTTC
v_gene: TRBV7-2; abundance: -; d_gene: -; j_gene: TRBJ2-3; CDR3aa: CASSPGPGADTQYF; CDR3nt: TGTGCCAGCAGCCCCGGACCCGGTGCAGATACGCAGTATTTT
v_gene: TRBV4-3; abundance: once; d_gene: -; j_gene: TRBJ2-1; CDR3aa: CASSQETSYNEQFF; CDR3nt: TGCGCCAGCAGCCAAGAGACCTCTTACAATGAGCAGTTCTTC
v_gene: TRBV7-9; abundance: -; d_gene: -; j_gene: TRBJ1-5; CDR3aa: CASSSSGSQPQHF; CDR3nt: TGTGCCAGCAGCTCCTCCGGTTCTCAGCCCCAGCATTTT
v_gene: TRBV11-2; abundance: -; d_gene: TRBD2; j_gene: TRBJ2-1; CDR3aa: CASSLDPGGRANNEQFF; CDR3nt: TGTGCCAGCAGCTTAGATCCCGGGGGGAGGGCCAATAATGAGCAGTTCTTC
v_gene: TRBV4-2; abundance: -; d_gene: -; j_gene: TRBJ1-1; CDR3aa: CASSQDPVNTEAFF; CDR3nt: TGTGCCAGCAGCCAAGATCCAGTGAACACTGAAGCTTTCTTT
v_gene: TRBV9; abundance: once; d_gene: -; j_gene: TRBJ1-5; CDR3aa: CASSAGPLTYQPQHF; CDR3nt: TGTGCCAGCAGCGCAGGGCCCCTCACATATCAGCCCCAGCATTTT
v_gene: TRBV2; abundance: -; d_gene: -; j_gene: TRBJ2-7; CDR3aa: CASTGTGEYEQYF; CDR3nt: TGTGCCAGCACTGGCACGGGGGAATACGAGCAGTACTTC
v_gene: TRBV4-2; abundance: -; d_gene: -; j_gene: TRBJ1-1; CDR3aa: CASSQENTEAFF; CDR3nt: TGTGCCAGCAGCCAAGAGAACACTGAAGCTTTCTTT
v_gene: TRBV27; abundance: medium-sized; d_gene: -; j_gene: TRBJ1-1; CDR3aa: CASSVAGWGQTEAFF; CDR3nt: TGTGCCAGCAGTGTAGCAGGATGGGGGCAGACTGAAGCTTTCTTT
v_gene: TRBV4-3; abundance: -; d_gene: TRBD1; j_gene: TRBJ2-1; CDR3aa: CASSPQDRGNYNEQFF; CDR3nt: TGCGCCAGCAGCCCCCAAGACAGGGGCAATTACAATGAGCAGTTCTTC
v_gene: TRBV11-2; abundance: -; d_gene: -; j_gene: TRBJ2-7; CDR3aa: CASTPRASSYEQYF; CDR3nt: TGTGCCAGCACCCCCAGAGCTAGCTCCTACGAGCAGTACTTC
v_gene: TRBV4-3; abundance: few; d_gene: -; j_gene: TRBJ1-1; CDR3aa: CASSQDRRNTEAFF; CDR3nt: TGCGCCAGCAGCCAAGATCGGCGGAACACTGAAGCTTTCTTT
v_gene: TRBV7-2; abundance: -; d_gene: -; j_gene: TRBJ2-3; CDR3aa: CASSLNGGTLTDTQYF; CDR3nt: TGTGCCAGCAGCCTGAATGGCGGGACCCTCACAGATACGCAGTATTTT
v_gene: TRBV2; abundance: -; d_gene: -; j_gene: TRBJ2-5; CDR3aa: CATQGWEETQYF; CDR3nt: TGTGCCACCCAGGGGTGGGAGGAGACCCAGTACTTC
v_gene: TRBV7-2; abundance: -; d_gene: TRBD1; j_gene: TRBJ2-7; CDR3aa: CASSLAGQAYEQYF; CDR3nt: TGTGCCAGCAGCTTAGCCGGACAGGCCTACGAGCAGTACTTC
v_gene: TRBV28; abundance: -; d_gene: TRBD2; j_gene: TRBJ2-1; CDR3aa: CASSLGGSGRANEQFF; CDR3nt: TGTGCCAGCAGTTTAGGAGGTAGCGGGAGGGCCAATGAGCAGTTCTTC
v_gene: TRBV11-1; abundance: -; d_gene: -; j_gene: TRBJ2-5; CDR3aa: CASSPPRTGGETQYF; CDR3nt: TGTGCCAGCAGCCCCCCCCGGACGGGTGGGGAGACCCAGTACTTC
v_gene: TRBV7-2; abundance: -; d_gene: -; j_gene: TRBJ2-6; CDR3aa: CASSLAKPGRSSGANVLTF; CDR3nt: TGTGCCAGCAGCTTAGCGAAACCAGGACGGAGCTCTGGGGCCAACGTCCTGACTTTC
v_gene: TRBV7-8; abundance: few; d_gene: TRBD2; j_gene: TRBJ2-1; CDR3aa: CASSIIGGTSDPEQFF; CDR3nt: TGTGCCAGCAGCATTATAGGGGGGACTAGCGATCCGGAGCAGTTCTTC
v_gene: TRBV7-2; abundance: -; d_gene: -; j_gene: TRBJ1-2; CDR3aa: CASRRVGYGYTF; CDR3nt: TGTGCCAGCAGGAGGGTGGGATATGGCTACACCTTC
v_gene: TRBV10-3; abundance: few; d_gene: -; j_gene: TRBJ1-5; CDR3aa: CAISEPKTPGQPQHF; CDR3nt: TGTGCCATCAGTGAGCCGAAAACGCCCGGGCAGCCCCAGCATTTT
v_gene: TRBV5-1; abundance: -; d_gene: -; j_gene: TRBJ2-7; CDR3aa: CASSSERISYEQYF; CDR3nt: TGCGCCAGCAGCTCGGAGAGGATCTCCTACGAGCAGTACTTC
v_gene: TRBV28; abundance: -; d_gene: -; j_gene: TRBJ1-1; CDR3aa: CASSPQGANTEAFF; CDR3nt: TGTGCCAGCAGCCCACAGGGAGCGAACACTGAAGCTTTCTTT